This T cell receptor (beta chain) was sequenced during a study of blood T cell repertoires in COVID-19. Study-wide context: COVID-19 samples, acute and convalescent, were from the United States, Italy and Spain. From T cells, B-cell-depleted T cells, or PBMCs came the material, which was cDNA or gDNA.

TCRdb's table, derived via immunoSEQ multiplex PCR, lists solely in-frame clones and lacks some. The sample yields roughly 240,000 clones, over 75% seen once. CDR1 is MNHEY and CDR2 is SVGAGI in the germline V gene. Trimming took 4 bases from V and 1 from J; bases not matched to a gene: 4. The CDR3 runs 15 residues. The receptor comes from a man aged 50-59 years with COVID-19, enrolled during active disease. Source material: peripheral blood. The chain couples TRBV6-5 to TRBJ2-3, with 8 bases identical to TRBD2. CDR3 region: CASSLSGGRTDTQYF. For the CDR3, the DNA is TGTGCCAGCAGTTTGAGCGGGGGTCGCACAGATACGCAGTATTTT.